Below are 17 T cell receptor beta chains sequenced from a single sample in a study of blood T cell repertoires in COVID-19. TCRdb's copy holds only in-frame clones and misses some; the assay was immunoSEQ multiplex PCR. The sample consists of 200,000 to 250,000 clones, 92% of them appearing once. The sequenced sample was peripheral blood. These TCRs come from a man younger than 45 with acute or convalescent COVID-19.

V and J are TRBV4-2 and TRBJ2-2, with 12 positions matching TRBD2. The germline V gene has CDR1 LGHNA and CDR2 YNFKEQ. V gave up 4 bases and J gave up 4 bases; unmatched junction bases: 4. The CDR3 has 16 residues. The CDR3 coding sequence is TGTGCCAGCAGCCCCCTAGCGGGGGGGCTCACCGGGGAGCTGTTTTTT. It translates to CASSPLAGGLTGELFF.

The V call is TRBV12-5, the J call TRBJ2-7; 8 bases map to TRBD2. Germline CDR1 reads LGHNT; CDR2 reads FRNRAP. The CDR3 runs 13 residues. Trimming cost V 7 bases and J 4 bases; bases outside gene matches: 6. This CDR3 is CASVDGGAYEQYF. Here the CDR3 DNA reads TGTGCTAGTGTTGACGGGGGGGCTTACGAGCAGTACTTC. The entire variable domain, with the rest obtained from reference TRBV12-5 and TRBJ2-7, is as follows: DARVTQTPRHKVTEMGQEVTMRCQPILGHNTVFWYRQTMMQGLELLAYFRNRAPLDDSGMPKDRFSAEMPDATLATLKIQPSEPRDSAVYFCASVDGGAYEQYFGPGTRLTVT.

J is TRBJ1-5 and V is TRBV3-1 (or the pseudogene TRBV3-2); D may be TRBD1 (5 bases). The CDR3 contains 15 residues. Trimming shortened V by 1 base and J by 7 bases, and 14 bases separated the two germline ends. Germline values: CDR1 LGHDT, CDR2 YNNKEL (reference sequence). DNA for the CDR3: TGTGCCAGCAGCCAAGGAATAGGGGTCGGGCAGCCCCAGCATTTT. Translation: CASSQGIGVGQPQHF.

This clone came up many times. The V call is TRBV6-4, the J call TRBJ2-6; D gene unclear. In germline, CDR1 is MRHNA, CDR2 SNTAGT. Trimming took off 2 bases at V and 0 bases at J, with 8 bases between the two ends. The CDR3 has 16 amino acids. The CDR3 region has the DNA TGTGCCAGCAGTGACCGCGCCGACTCTGGGGCCAACGTCCTGACTTTC. Amino acids: CASSDRADSGANVLTF.

V usage is TRBV21-1 and J usage is TRBJ2-7; the listed D gene, TRBD2, was not tested against the DNA. TRBV21-1 is a documented pseudogene. This CDR3 comprises 14 residues. In DNA form, the CDR3 reads TGTGCCAGCACCCCTAGCGGGGGCACCTACGAGCAGTACTTC. This sequence encodes CASTPSGGTYEQYF.

The CDR3 is CASIFHTEAFF. Here the CDR3 DNA reads TGTGCCAGCATCTTTCACACTGAAGCTTTCTTT. The V and J genes are TRBV2 and TRBJ1-1; D uncertain. The germline CDR1 and CDR2 sequences are SNHLY and FYNNEI. The CDR3 is made up of 11 amino acids. V was trimmed by 7 bases and J by 3 bases, leaving 6 bases between them.

V usage is TRBV5-5 and J usage is TRBJ2-7, with a tentative D call TRBD2 (7 bases). Trimming left V 4 bases short and J 3 bases short, with 23 bases between. Germline V gene lookup returns CDR1 SGHKS and CDR2 YYEKEE (reference sequence). The CDR3 is 17 residues long. This CDR3 reads CASSPLPRGGRYYEQYF. The CDR3 DNA is TGTGCCAGCAGCCCATTACCTAGGGGGGGCCGGTACTACGAGCAGTACTTC.

The chain recombines TRBV19 with TRBJ1-2; 8 positions agree with TRBD1. Germline V gene data show CDR1 as LNHDA and CDR2 as SQIVND (reference sequence). The junction had 13 bases not matched to a gene; V was cut back by 5 bases and J by 2 bases. The CDR3 is 17 amino acids. CDR3 nucleotide sequence: TGTGCCAGTAGTCCAGGACAGGGCTTCTCACTAAACTATGGCTACACCTTC. Translated, it gives CASSPGQGFSLNYGYTF.

V is TRBV10-3 and J is TRBJ2-1; 8 bases map to TRBD1. This CDR3 is 15 amino acids long. Trimming at V came to 4 bases and at J to 6 bases, leaving 8 bases not matched to a gene. In germline, CDR1 is ENHRY, CDR2 SYGVKD. CDR3 sequence: CAISGEQGETNEQFF. DNA for the CDR3: TGTGCCATCAGTGGTGAACAGGGGGAAACCAATGAGCAGTTCTTC.

The chain combines TRBV4-2 with TRBJ2-7, with unresolved D. In germline, CDR1 is LGHNA, CDR2 YNFKEQ. The CDR3 totals 14 residues. The germline V and J ends were trimmed by 6 bases and 3 bases, with 15 bases remaining between them. The CDR3 DNA is TGTGCCAGCAGTTCCCCCTTCGGCGGCTACGAGCAGTACTTC. It encodes CASSSPFGGYEQYF.

The V call is TRBV28, the J call TRBJ1-6; D perhaps matches TRBD1 (5 bases). With 9 bases removed from V and 7 bases from J, the gap between germline ends came to 13 bases. Germline V lookup: CDR1 MDHEN, CDR2 SYDVKM. There are 13 residues in the CDR3. CDR3 protein: CARGLKGNSPLHF. The CDR3 coding sequence is TGTGCCAGGGGCCTTAAGGGGAATTCACCCCTCCACTTT. Filled out from reference TRBV28 and TRBJ1-6, the complete variable domain reads DVKVTQSSRYLVKRTGEKVFLECVQDMDHENMFWYRQDPGLGLRLIYFSYDVKMKEKGDIPEGYSVSREKKERFSLILESASTNQTSMYLCARGLKGNSPLHFGNGTRLTVT.

The chain carries TRBV6-5 and TRBJ2-7, with TRBD2 identical over 9 bases. The CDR3 contains 14 residues. V shed 7 bases and J 2 bases; nucleotides not matched to a gene: 6. Germline values: CDR1 MNHEY, CDR2 SVGAGI. CDR3 sequence: CASTSASGAYEQYF. As DNA, the CDR3 is TGTGCCAGCACTTCGGCTAGCGGGGCCTACGAGCAGTACTTC.

J is TRBJ1-4 and V is TRBV12-5; 12 nucleotides agree with TRBD1. Trimming at V came to 7 bases and at J to 7 bases, leaving 10 bases not matched to a gene. Germline lookup yields CDR1 LGHNT and CDR2 FRNRAP. This CDR3 spans 16 amino acids. This CDR3 reads CASAPPGQGAVEKLFF. In DNA, the CDR3 is TGTGCTAGTGCCCCCCCGGGACAGGGGGCTGTTGAAAAACTGTTTTTT.

This clone was detected only once. The chain employs TRBV5-4 and TRBJ2-5; D might be TRBD2 (5 bases). This CDR3 region has 14 residues. Trimming left V 0 bases short and J 3 bases short, with 9 bases between. Germline V lookup: CDR1 SGHNT, CDR2 YYREEE (reference sequence). CDR3 region: CASSLGLTKETQYF. For the CDR3, the DNA is TGTGCCAGCAGCTTGGGACTGACTAAAGAGACCCAGTACTTC.

The gene calls are TRBV5-1 and TRBJ2-2, with TRBD2 matching 7 bases. The germline CDR1 and CDR2 sequences are SGHRS and YFSETQ. The CDR3 loop spans 13 amino acids. V gave up 8 bases and J gave up 3 bases; unmatched junction bases: 4. The CDR3 nucleotides are TGCGCCAGTGCGGGGGATTACACCGGGGAGCTGTTTTTT. Translating gives CASAGDYTGELFF. The full variable domain, completed using reference TRBV5-1 and TRBJ2-2, is KAGVTQTPRYLIKTRGQQVTLSCSPISGHRSVSWYQQTPGQGLQFLFEYFSETQRNKGNFPGRFSGRQFSNSRSEMNVSTLELGDSALYLCASAGDYTGELFFGEGSRLTVL.

V gene TRBV7-9 combines with J gene TRBJ1-2; 7 nucleotides agree with TRBD1. J lost 7 bases, V lost 6 bases, and 14 bases had no gene match. The CDR3 is 15 residues long. The V gene's germline CDR1 is SEHNR and CDR2 FQNEAQ (reference sequence). The CDR3 DNA sequence: TGTGCCAGCAGGGGAGTTGACAGGGTGCGTGGTGGCTACACCTTC. Amino acids: CASRGVDRVRGGYTF.

This chain links TRBV3-1 (or the pseudogene TRBV3-2) with TRBJ2-1; a weak D match, TRBD2 (7 bases). Trimming removed 6 bases from V and 4 bases from J, with 16 bases in between. This CDR3 spans 15 amino acids. The germline gives CDR1 LGHDT, CDR2 YNNKEL (reference sequence). In DNA form, the CDR3 reads TGTGCCAGCAGAGGAGGGAGGGGGGGGTACAATGAGCAGTTCTTC. This encodes CASRGGRGGYNEQFF.